This TCR beta chain came from a study of blood T cell repertoires in COVID-19. Overall study context: Researchers got acute and convalescent COVID-19 samples from the United States, Italy and Spain. From T cells, B-cell-depleted T cells, or PBMCs came the material, which was cDNA or gDNA.

This clone was detected only a few times. Original processing notes: Amplifying reference gene primers gave estimates of nucleated cell counts. The data were produced by immunoSEQ multiplex PCR, yet TCRdb's version contains in-frame clones alone and is incomplete. V and J calls and clone size are copied from that table; D and trimming were computed from the DNA. The sample includes approximately 150,000 clones, about 76% of them seen just once. The CDR3 extends over 15 amino acids. Trimming stripped 1 base from V and 0 bases from J, with 10 bases between. Germline V gives CDR1 LGHNA, CDR2 YSLEER. The chain joins TRBV4-3 to TRBJ2-7; tentative D call: TRBD1 (6 bases). The material sequenced was peripheral blood. The sequence was obtained from a human donor in a cohort sampled during active COVID-19. The CDR3 loop is CASSQGTDSSYEQYF. For the CDR3, the DNA is TGCGCCAGCAGCCAAGGGACGGACAGCTCCTACGAGCAGTACTTC.